A selection of T cell receptor beta chains follows, all from one sample in a study of blood T cell repertoires in COVID-19. Only in-frame clones appear in the TCRdb table, and some are missing; sequencing was by immunoSEQ multiplex PCR. The data show about 210,000 clones, roughly nine tenths seen once. Sequencing was performed on peripheral blood. The receptor set was obtained from a man aged 25 to 40 with acute or convalescent COVID-19. Both conserved end residues are part of each CDR3. A D gene is named only where the DNA matches it firmly. Clone size is given for some rows only: seen once, a few or many times, or a class if the clone is expanded.

size,D,J,length,V,CDR3,DNA
NA,NA,TRBJ1-4,17,TRBV19,CASSIIRGEGVREKLFF,TGTGCCAGTAGTATTATCAGGGGTGAGGGAGTCCGGGAAAAACTGTTTTTT
NA,TRBD1,TRBJ1-4,15,TRBV18,CASSPDRATNEKLFF,TGTGCCAGCTCGCCTGACAGGGCCACTAATGAAAAACTGTTTTTT
NA,NA,TRBJ1-3,12,TRBV28,CASSTTRNTIYF,TGTGCCAGCAGTACGACTCGAAACACCATATATTTT
few,NA,TRBJ1-2,14,TRBV19,CASNVQQGSYGYTF,TGTGCCAGTAACGTACAACAGGGAAGCTATGGCTACACCTTC
many,TRBD2,TRBJ2-1,17,TRBV6-2/TRBV6-3,CASSYSSLAGIYNEQFF,TGTGCCAGCAGTTACTCGTCTCTAGCGGGGATCTACAATGAGCAGTTCTTC
NA,TRBD2,TRBJ2-7,14,TRBV5-6,CASSVGLASHEQYF,TGTGCCAGCAGCGTGGGACTAGCTTCCCACGAGCAGTACTTC
NA,NA,TRBJ2-3,14,TRBV28,CASSFRGYTDTQYF,TGTGCCAGCAGTTTTAGAGGGTACACAGATACGCAGTATTTT
NA,TRBD2,TRBJ2-3,15,TRBV5-1,CASSLTSGNTDTQYF,TGCGCCAGCAGCTTGACTAGCGGAAACACAGATACGCAGTATTTT
NA,NA,TRBJ2-7,14,TRBV7-3,CASRSEEYSYEQYF,TGTGCCAGCAGATCTGAGGAATACTCCTACGAGCAGTACTTC
NA,NA,TRBJ1-1,13,TRBV12-3/TRBV12-4,CASSIGQLTEAFF,TGTGCCAGCAGTATAGGACAGCTCACTGAAGCTTTCTTT
NA,NA,TRBJ2-2,16,TRBV3-1/TRBV3-2,CASSRPGTPNTGELFF,TGTGCCAGCAGCCGTCCCGGGACACCGAACACCGGGGAGCTGTTTTTT
NA,NA,TRBJ1-4,19,TRBV4-1,CASQTPWNQGLGTNEKLFF,TGCGCCAGCCAAACGCCCTGGAACCAGGGACTGGGGACTAATGAAAAACTGTTTTTT
NA,NA,TRBJ2-5,15,TRBV2,CASSEGSAGRETQYF,TGTGCCAGCAGTGAGGGCTCCGCGGGACGGGAGACCCAGTACTTC
NA,TRBD1,TRBJ1-5,16,TRBV5-8,CASSPWTGSRNQPQHF,TGTGCCAGCAGCCCATGGACAGGTTCGCGCAATCAGCCCCAGCATTTT
NA,NA,TRBJ1-2,15,TRBV5-8,CASSLGPNPGYGYTF,TGTGCCAGCAGCTTGGGTCCAAACCCCGGCTATGGCTACACCTTC
NA,NA,TRBJ1-4,15,TRBV18,CASSPMDSRGEKLFF,TGTGCCAGCTCACCTATGGACTCTCGAGGTGAAAAACTGTTTTTT
few,NA,TRBJ2-2,12,TRBV11-3,CASSQTFGELFF,TGTGCCAGCAGCCAGACTTTCGGGGAGCTGTTTTTT
once,TRBD1,TRBJ1-1,14,TRBV5-1,CASSRTGRATEAFF,TGCGCCAGCAGCCGGACAGGGCGAGCTACTGAAGCTTTCTTT
NA,NA,TRBJ1-6,13,TRBV21-1,CASSILLYSPLHF,TGTGCCAGCAGTATCTTATTGTATTCACCCCTCCACTTT
NA,NA,TRBJ2-3,15,TRBV19,CASKGMASELDTQYF,TGTGCCAGTAAGGGAATGGCTAGCGAGTTAGATACGCAGTATTTT
NA,TRBD1,TRBJ1-1,11,TRBV6-6,CASSWTGEAFF,TGTGCCAGCAGTTGGACAGGTGAAGCTTTCTTT
NA,NA,TRBJ1-6,15,TRBV5-1,CASRRQARQNSPLHF,TGCGCCAGCAGGCGACAAGCCCGACAGAATTCGCCCCTCCACTTT
once,NA,TRBJ1-2,15,TRBV6-4,CASRPGVAANYGYTF,TGTGCCAGCAGGCCAGGGGTGGCAGCTAACTATGGCTACACCTTC